Listed here is a single T cell receptor beta chain. Its antigen remains undetermined. No per-base quality is available; no much larger clone lies one base away. This sample stems from a study of technical replicates of blood from a few donors (dated by TCRdb to between 2016 and 2019). The CDR3 contains 16 residues, cysteine and phenylalanine counted. Of all the DNA, just the CDR3 is kept, 48 bases in frame from base 1. As encoded in the germline V gene (reference sequence), CDR1 is LNHDA while CDR2 is SQIVND. V is cut by 3 bases and J by 8 bases, and the space between the germline ends is 20 bases. The library came from the immunoSEQ multiplex PCR assay. TCRdb mirrors the immuneACCESS table, restricted to in-frame sequences. Some clones are absent from its copies; in checked studies, under half trace to an unresolved V gene, and the reason for the others is unknown. This sample has over 80,000 clones in its table, and 95% to 96% of those were observed once. The ten top clones hold about 0.35% of the sample.

The V and J segments used are TRBV19 and TRBJ2-1; the D gene is perhaps TRBD2, on 6 matching bases. The TCR comes from a human donor in good health. The sample taken for sequencing was T cells isolated from PBMCs. The DNA sequence reads TGTGCCAGTAGTATCCGAAAGGACTATCCTCAGCATGAGCAGTTCTTC. This translates into CASSIRKDYPQHEQFF.